The present T cell receptor beta chain was sequenced within a study of blood T cell repertoires in COVID-19. Germline V gene lookup returns CDR1 MDHEN and CDR2 SYDVKM. Trimming cost V 4 bases and J 4 bases; bases outside gene matches: 7. The CDR3 is 14 amino acids. Generated by immunoSEQ multiplex PCR, the TCRdb table keeps only in-frame clones and is missing some. Of roughly 500,000 clones listed, roughly 89% are singletons. The specimen was peripheral blood. This TCR was recovered from a young man with COVID-19, enrolled during active disease. The chain joins TRBV28 to TRBJ2-7; 7 bases agree with TRBD2. The CDR3 coding sequence is TGTGCCAGCAGTTCCCCGGGGGGTATATACGAGCAGTACTTC. It encodes CASSSPGGIYEQYF.